A selection of T cell receptor beta chains follows, all from one sample in a study of T cell responses to AZD1222 COVID-19 vaccine. TCRdb's copy holds only in-frame clones and misses some; the assay was immunoSEQ multiplex PCR. The sample holds roughly 110,000 clones, under 90% seen once. Sequencing was performed on peripheral blood, taken on day 0 of AZD1222 vaccination. These TCRs come from an adult in good health. Both conserved end residues are part of each CDR3. The D gene is left open where the match is weak. A clone size is listed for some rows: how often the clone was seen (once, few, many), or a class if it is expanded.

d_gene: NA
v_gene: TRBV29-1
j_gene: TRBJ2-7
abundance: NA
CDR3aa: CSVARDISYEQYF
CDR3nt: TGCAGCGTTGCAAGGGACATCTCCTACGAGCAGTACTTC

d_gene: TRBD2
v_gene: TRBV5-1
j_gene: TRBJ2-2
abundance: NA
CDR3aa: CASSGTSGTTGELFF
CDR3nt: TGCGCCAGCAGCGGGACTAGCGGGACTACCGGGGAGCTGTTTTTT

d_gene: TRBD1
v_gene: TRBV6-2/TRBV6-3
j_gene: TRBJ1-2
abundance: NA
CDR3aa: CASSQRQGAGYGYTF
CDR3nt: TGTGCCAGCAGCCAACGACAGGGGGCAGGCTATGGCTACACCTTC

d_gene: NA
v_gene: TRBV11-2
j_gene: TRBJ2-2
abundance: NA
CDR3aa: CASSLERQSGELFF
CDR3nt: TGTGCCAGCAGCTTAGAGCGGCAATCCGGGGAGCTGTTTTTT

d_gene: TRBD1
v_gene: TRBV9
j_gene: TRBJ2-7
abundance: NA
CDR3aa: CASSTGQGPYEQYF
CDR3nt: TGTGCCAGCAGCACTGGACAGGGACCCTACGAGCAGTACTTC

d_gene: NA
v_gene: TRBV19
j_gene: TRBJ1-4
abundance: NA
CDR3aa: CASSIGTTGLRRNEKLFF
CDR3nt: TGTGCCAGTAGTATAGGGACTACAGGGTTGAGGAGGAATGAAAAACTGTTTTTT

d_gene: NA
v_gene: TRBV11-3
j_gene: TRBJ2-3
abundance: NA
CDR3aa: CASSGWDSSTDTQYF
CDR3nt: TGTGCCAGCAGCGGATGGGACTCAAGCACAGATACGCAGTATTTT

d_gene: NA
v_gene: TRBV7-9
j_gene: TRBJ2-3
abundance: NA
CDR3aa: CASSLGDFPDTQYF
CDR3nt: TGTGCCAGCAGCTTGGGGGATTTCCCAGATACGCAGTATTTT

d_gene: TRBD2
v_gene: TRBV24-1
j_gene: TRBJ2-1
abundance: once
CDR3aa: CATSDPTPGLAGSYNEQFF
CDR3nt: TGTGCCACCAGTGATCCAACACCGGGACTAGCGGGTTCCTACAATGAGCAGTTCTTC

d_gene: NA
v_gene: TRBV10-1
j_gene: TRBJ2-2
abundance: NA
CDR3aa: CASSETGLAGELFF
CDR3nt: TGCGCCAGCAGTGAGACAGGACTTGCCGGGGAGCTGTTTTTT

d_gene: TRBD1
v_gene: TRBV9
j_gene: TRBJ1-1
abundance: once
CDR3aa: CASSAGQGAVNTEAFF
CDR3nt: TGTGCCAGCAGCGCCGGACAGGGGGCGGTGAACACTGAAGCTTTCTTT

d_gene: NA
v_gene: TRBV18
j_gene: TRBJ2-7
abundance: NA
CDR3aa: CASSPREGRDGDEQYF
CDR3nt: TGTGCCAGCTCACCAAGGGAAGGGCGGGATGGCGACGAGCAGTACTTC

d_gene: NA
v_gene: TRBV7-2
j_gene: TRBJ1-2
abundance: NA
CDR3aa: CASSLAGEHYGYTF
CDR3nt: TGTGCCAGCAGCTTAGCGGGGGAGCACTATGGCTACACCTTC

d_gene: TRBD1
v_gene: TRBV28
j_gene: TRBJ1-5
abundance: NA
CDR3aa: CASRLYGQGGGQPQHF
CDR3nt: TGTGCCAGCAGACTTTACGGCCAGGGGGGGGGACAGCCCCAGCATTTT

d_gene: NA
v_gene: TRBV30
j_gene: TRBJ1-5
abundance: once
CDR3aa: CAWSVRGQPQHF
CDR3nt: TGTGCCTGGAGTGTACGGGGACAGCCCCAGCATTTT

d_gene: NA
v_gene: TRBV10-1
j_gene: TRBJ1-2
abundance: NA
CDR3aa: CASSAGGTYGYTF
CDR3nt: TGCGCCAGCAGTGCGGGGGGGACCTATGGCTACACCTTC

d_gene: NA
v_gene: TRBV21-1
j_gene: TRBJ1-2
abundance: once
CDR3aa: CASSKGPQAHGYTF
CDR3nt: TGTGCCAGCAGCAAAGGTCCCCAGGCCCATGGCTACACCTTC

d_gene: NA
v_gene: TRBV28
j_gene: TRBJ1-3
abundance: NA
CDR3aa: CASSLGAGVPGNTIYF
CDR3nt: TGTGCCAGCAGTTTGGGGGCAGGGGTCCCTGGAAACACCATATATTTT

d_gene: NA
v_gene: TRBV28
j_gene: TRBJ1-5
abundance: NA
CDR3aa: CASSLATVANQPQHF
CDR3nt: TGTGCCAGCAGTTTAGCTACAGTAGCAAATCAGCCCCAGCATTTT

d_gene: TRBD2
v_gene: TRBV10-3
j_gene: TRBJ2-3
abundance: NA
CDR3aa: CAIRLAGTTDTQYF
CDR3nt: TGTGCCATCAGACTAGCGGGAACTACAGATACGCAGTATTTT

d_gene: NA
v_gene: TRBV4-2
j_gene: TRBJ2-1
abundance: NA
CDR3aa: CASSPEASGSSYNEQFF
CDR3nt: TGTGCCAGCAGCCCCGAAGCATCTGGGAGCTCCTACAATGAGCAGTTCTTC

d_gene: NA
v_gene: TRBV20-1
j_gene: TRBJ2-1
abundance: NA
CDR3aa: CSASNDNEQFF
CDR3nt: TGCAGTGCTAGCAACGACAATGAGCAGTTCTTC

d_gene: NA
v_gene: TRBV29-1
j_gene: TRBJ1-4
abundance: NA
CDR3aa: CSVRDTEGEKLFF
CDR3nt: TGCAGCGTCCGGGATACGGAGGGTGAAAAACTGTTTTTT

d_gene: TRBD1
v_gene: TRBV19
j_gene: TRBJ2-7
abundance: once
CDR3aa: CASSLQGRSYEQYF
CDR3nt: TGTGCCAGTAGCCTACAGGGGCGTTCCTACGAGCAGTACTTC

d_gene: NA
v_gene: TRBV18
j_gene: TRBJ1-1
abundance: NA
CDR3aa: CASSVGGADTEAFF
CDR3nt: TGTGCCAGCTCAGTTGGAGGGGCAGACACTGAAGCTTTCTTT

d_gene: NA
v_gene: TRBV18
j_gene: TRBJ2-2
abundance: NA
CDR3aa: CASPQAGANTGELFF
CDR3nt: TGTGCCAGCCCCCAGGCAGGAGCGAACACCGGGGAGCTGTTTTTT

d_gene: TRBD2
v_gene: TRBV4-2
j_gene: TRBJ2-1
abundance: NA
CDR3aa: CASSPIGMRESHEQFF
CDR3nt: TGTGCCAGCAGCCCGATCGGCATGCGGGAGAGTCATGAGCAGTTCTTC

d_gene: NA
v_gene: TRBV5-4
j_gene: TRBJ2-7
abundance: NA
CDR3aa: CATGPGTLYEQYF
CDR3nt: TGTGCCACCGGTCCCGGGACACTCTACGAGCAGTACTTC

d_gene: TRBD2
v_gene: TRBV19
j_gene: TRBJ2-7
abundance: few
CDR3aa: CASTLTSGSGYEQYF
CDR3nt: TGTGCCAGTACCTTGACTAGCGGGAGTGGGTACGAGCAGTACTTC

d_gene: NA
v_gene: TRBV4-3
j_gene: TRBJ2-7
abundance: NA
CDR3aa: CASSQVDAQDEQYF
CDR3nt: TGCGCCAGCAGCCAGGTAGACGCCCAGGACGAGCAGTACTTC

d_gene: NA
v_gene: TRBV3-1/TRBV3-2
j_gene: TRBJ1-6
abundance: NA
CDR3aa: CASSPGGGNNSPLHF
CDR3nt: TGTGCCAGCAGCCCGGGAGGGGGTAACAATTCACCCCTCCACTTT

d_gene: NA
v_gene: TRBV7-2
j_gene: TRBJ1-4
abundance: NA
CDR3aa: CASSLNGNEKLFF
CDR3nt: TGTGCCAGCAGCTTAAACGGTAATGAAAAACTGTTTTTT

d_gene: TRBD2
v_gene: TRBV24-1
j_gene: TRBJ2-1
abundance: few
CDR3aa: CATSDSRLAGESYNEQFF
CDR3nt: TGTGCCACCAGTGATTCCCGACTAGCGGGAGAAAGCTACAATGAGCAGTTCTTC

d_gene: TRBD2
v_gene: TRBV7-2
j_gene: TRBJ2-1
abundance: NA
CDR3aa: CASRQMRSGTKYNEQFF
CDR3nt: TGTGCCAGCAGACAAATGAGGAGCGGGACTAAGTACAATGAGCAGTTCTTC

d_gene: NA
v_gene: TRBV27
j_gene: TRBJ2-2
abundance: few
CDR3aa: CASSFEVNTGELFF
CDR3nt: TGTGCCAGCAGTTTTGAGGTGAACACCGGGGAGCTGTTTTTT

d_gene: TRBD1
v_gene: TRBV10-2
j_gene: TRBJ1-6
abundance: NA
CDR3aa: CASNPDRASSYNSPLHF
CDR3nt: TGCGCCAGCAATCCGGACAGGGCTAGCTCCTATAATTCACCCCTCCACTTT

d_gene: NA
v_gene: TRBV28
j_gene: TRBJ2-1
abundance: NA
CDR3aa: CASSLRGFNEQFF
CDR3nt: TGTGCCAGCAGTTTACGCGGGTTCAATGAGCAGTTCTTC

d_gene: NA
v_gene: TRBV2
j_gene: TRBJ1-2
abundance: NA
CDR3aa: CASSIIYYGYTF
CDR3nt: TGTGCCAGCAGTATTATTTACTATGGCTACACCTTC

d_gene: TRBD1
v_gene: TRBV5-4
j_gene: TRBJ1-1
abundance: once
CDR3aa: CASSPGGIRAEAFF
CDR3nt: TGTGCCAGCAGCCCAGGGGGGATTAGGGCTGAAGCTTTCTTT

d_gene: NA
v_gene: TRBV5-1
j_gene: TRBJ1-5
abundance: NA
CDR3aa: CASSLGTVNQPQHF
CDR3nt: TGCGCCAGCAGCTTGGGGACTGTGAATCAGCCCCAGCATTTT

d_gene: TRBD2
v_gene: TRBV28
j_gene: TRBJ2-1
abundance: NA
CDR3aa: CASSFFGLARRVGNEQFF
CDR3nt: TGTGCCAGCAGTTTTTTTGGACTAGCGCGCCGTGTGGGCAATGAGCAGTTCTTC

d_gene: NA
v_gene: TRBV3-1/TRBV3-2
j_gene: TRBJ2-7
abundance: NA
CDR3aa: CASSQDVRRLSSYEQYF
CDR3nt: TGTGCCAGCAGCCAAGACGTTCGCAGGTTGAGCTCCTACGAGCAGTACTTC

d_gene: NA
v_gene: TRBV9
j_gene: TRBJ1-1
abundance: NA
CDR3aa: CASSVDGDAFF
CDR3nt: TGTGCCAGCAGCGTAGACGGGGACGCTTTCTTT

d_gene: NA
v_gene: TRBV5-1
j_gene: TRBJ1-2
abundance: NA
CDR3aa: CASSQGPGNNYGYTF
CDR3nt: TGCGCCAGCAGCCAAGGGCCAGGGAACAACTATGGCTACACCTTC

d_gene: NA
v_gene: TRBV6-5
j_gene: TRBJ1-5
abundance: once
CDR3aa: CASSSREWGNQPQHF
CDR3nt: TGTGCCAGCAGTTCTAGGGAATGGGGCAATCAGCCCCAGCATTTT

d_gene: NA
v_gene: TRBV24-1
j_gene: TRBJ2-5
abundance: once
CDR3aa: CATSTDGVETQYF
CDR3nt: TGTGCCACCAGTACTGATGGCGTAGAGACCCAGTACTTC

d_gene: NA
v_gene: TRBV12-3/TRBV12-4
j_gene: TRBJ1-1
abundance: NA
CDR3aa: CASTQVNTEAFF
CDR3nt: TGTGCCAGCACACAGGTGAACACTGAAGCTTTCTTT

d_gene: TRBD1
v_gene: TRBV27
j_gene: TRBJ1-5
abundance: NA
CDR3aa: CASRGQGLGQPQHF
CDR3nt: TGTGCCAGCAGGGGACAGGGCCTGGGGCAGCCCCAGCATTTT